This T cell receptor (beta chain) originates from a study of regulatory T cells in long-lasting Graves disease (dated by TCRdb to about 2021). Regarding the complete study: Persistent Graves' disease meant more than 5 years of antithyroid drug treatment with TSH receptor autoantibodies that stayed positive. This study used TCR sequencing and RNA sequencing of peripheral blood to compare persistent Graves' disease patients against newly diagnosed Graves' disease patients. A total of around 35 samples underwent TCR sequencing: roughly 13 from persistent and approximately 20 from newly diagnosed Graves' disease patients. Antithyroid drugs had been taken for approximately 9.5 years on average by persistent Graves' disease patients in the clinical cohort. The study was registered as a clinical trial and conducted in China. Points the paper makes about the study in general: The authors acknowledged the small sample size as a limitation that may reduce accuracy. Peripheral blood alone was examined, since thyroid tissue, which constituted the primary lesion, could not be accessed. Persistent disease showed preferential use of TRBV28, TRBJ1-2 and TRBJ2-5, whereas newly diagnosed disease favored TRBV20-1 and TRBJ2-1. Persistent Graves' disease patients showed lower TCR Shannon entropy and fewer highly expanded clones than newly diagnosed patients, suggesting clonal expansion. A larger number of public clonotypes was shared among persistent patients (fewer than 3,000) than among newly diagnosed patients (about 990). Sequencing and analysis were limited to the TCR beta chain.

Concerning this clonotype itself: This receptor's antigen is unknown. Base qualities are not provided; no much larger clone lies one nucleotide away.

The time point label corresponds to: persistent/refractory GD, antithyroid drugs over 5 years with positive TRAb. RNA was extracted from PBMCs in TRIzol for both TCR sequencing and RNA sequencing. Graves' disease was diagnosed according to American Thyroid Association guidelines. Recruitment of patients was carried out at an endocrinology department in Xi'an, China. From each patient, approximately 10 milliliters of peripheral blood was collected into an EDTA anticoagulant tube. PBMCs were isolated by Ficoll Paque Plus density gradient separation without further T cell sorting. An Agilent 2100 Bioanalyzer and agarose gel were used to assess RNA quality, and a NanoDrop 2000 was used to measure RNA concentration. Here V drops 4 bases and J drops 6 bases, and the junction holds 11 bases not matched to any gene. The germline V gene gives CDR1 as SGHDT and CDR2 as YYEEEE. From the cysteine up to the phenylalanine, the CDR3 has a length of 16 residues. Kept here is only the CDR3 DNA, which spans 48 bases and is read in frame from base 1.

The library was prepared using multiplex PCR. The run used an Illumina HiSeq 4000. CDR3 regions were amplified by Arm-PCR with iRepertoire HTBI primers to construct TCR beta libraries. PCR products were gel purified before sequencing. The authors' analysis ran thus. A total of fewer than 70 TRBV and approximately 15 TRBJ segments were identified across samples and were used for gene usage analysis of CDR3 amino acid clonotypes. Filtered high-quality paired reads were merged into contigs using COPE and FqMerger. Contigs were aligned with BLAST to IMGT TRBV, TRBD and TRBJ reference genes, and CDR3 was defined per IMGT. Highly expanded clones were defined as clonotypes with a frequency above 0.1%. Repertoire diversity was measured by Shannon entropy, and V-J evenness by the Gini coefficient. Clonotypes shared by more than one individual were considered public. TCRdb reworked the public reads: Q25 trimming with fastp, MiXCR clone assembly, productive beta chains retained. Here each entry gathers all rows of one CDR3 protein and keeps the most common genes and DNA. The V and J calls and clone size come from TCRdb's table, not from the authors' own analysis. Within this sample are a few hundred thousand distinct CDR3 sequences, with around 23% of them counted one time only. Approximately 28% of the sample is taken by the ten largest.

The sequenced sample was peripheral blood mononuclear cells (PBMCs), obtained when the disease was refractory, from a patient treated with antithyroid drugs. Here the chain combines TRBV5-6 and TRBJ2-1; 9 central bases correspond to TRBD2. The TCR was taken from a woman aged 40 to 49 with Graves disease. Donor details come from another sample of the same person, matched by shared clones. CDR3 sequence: CASSVPGLAVSNEQFF. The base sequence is TGTGCCAGCAGCGTGCCGGGACTAGCAGTATCCAATGAGCAGTTCTTC.